This T cell receptor beta chain was recovered during a study of blood T cells in healthy people across ages. A second PCR, run for roughly 7 to 11 cycles, used a sample-barcoded 5' primer plus a J-beta primer mix. TCRdb reprocessed the 5' RACE reads with MiXCR, giving one entry per CDR3 protein. The data contain about 1.4 million distinct CDR3 sequences, approximately 63% of them singletons. CDR3 size: 12 residues. The V gene lost 6 bases and the J gene lost 10 bases, with 16 bases spanning the gap. Germline CDR1 is DFQATT and CDR2 is SNEGSKA (reference sequence). The clonotype originates from a man in his late teens or twenties in good health. Sequencing was carried out using blood. V is TRBV20-1 and J is TRBJ1-5; no clear D gene. CDR3 in amino acids: CSASSGNRPQHF. In nucleotides, the CDR3 is TGCAGTGCCAGCAGCGGTAATCGACCCCAGCATTTT.